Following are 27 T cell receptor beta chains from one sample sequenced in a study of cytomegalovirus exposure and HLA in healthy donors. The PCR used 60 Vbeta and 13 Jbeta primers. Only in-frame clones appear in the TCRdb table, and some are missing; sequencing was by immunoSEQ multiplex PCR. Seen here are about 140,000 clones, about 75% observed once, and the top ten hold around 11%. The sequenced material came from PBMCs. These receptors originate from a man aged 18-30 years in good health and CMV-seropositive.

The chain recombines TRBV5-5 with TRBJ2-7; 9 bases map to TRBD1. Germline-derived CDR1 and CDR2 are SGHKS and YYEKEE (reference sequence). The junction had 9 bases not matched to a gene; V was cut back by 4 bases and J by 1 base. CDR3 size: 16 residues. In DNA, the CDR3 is TGTGCCAGCAGCCCCCCTAAGGGGACAGGGTCCTACGAGCAGTACTTC. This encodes CASSPPKGTGSYEQYF.

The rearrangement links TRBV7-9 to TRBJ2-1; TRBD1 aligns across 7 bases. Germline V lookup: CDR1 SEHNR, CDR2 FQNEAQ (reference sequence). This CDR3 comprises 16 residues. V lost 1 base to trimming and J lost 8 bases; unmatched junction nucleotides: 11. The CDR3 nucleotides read TGTGCCAGCAGCTTAGGTCCACAGGGGCCAGGGGATGAGCAGTTCTTC. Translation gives CASSLGPQGPGDEQFF.

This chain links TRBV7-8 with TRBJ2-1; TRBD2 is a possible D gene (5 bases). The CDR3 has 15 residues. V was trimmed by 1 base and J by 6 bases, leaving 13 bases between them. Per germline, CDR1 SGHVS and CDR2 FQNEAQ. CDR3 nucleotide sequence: TGTGCCAGCAGCTTAGTCCGGGGAGTGGGCAATGAGCAGTTCTTC. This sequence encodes CASSLVRGVGNEQFF.

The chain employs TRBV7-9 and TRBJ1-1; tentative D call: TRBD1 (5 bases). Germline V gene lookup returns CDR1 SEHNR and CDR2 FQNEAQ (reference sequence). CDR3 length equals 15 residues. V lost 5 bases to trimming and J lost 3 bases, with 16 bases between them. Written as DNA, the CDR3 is TGTGCCAGCAGCCAGCCCTATCAAGGGGACACTGAAGCTTTCTTT. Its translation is CASSQPYQGDTEAFF.

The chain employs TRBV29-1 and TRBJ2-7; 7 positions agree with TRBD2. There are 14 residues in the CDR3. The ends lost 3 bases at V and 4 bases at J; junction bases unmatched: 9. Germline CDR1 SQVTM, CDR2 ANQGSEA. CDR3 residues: CSVEGGRGVYEQYF. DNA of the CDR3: TGCAGCGTTGAGGGCGGGAGAGGTGTTTACGAGCAGTACTTC.

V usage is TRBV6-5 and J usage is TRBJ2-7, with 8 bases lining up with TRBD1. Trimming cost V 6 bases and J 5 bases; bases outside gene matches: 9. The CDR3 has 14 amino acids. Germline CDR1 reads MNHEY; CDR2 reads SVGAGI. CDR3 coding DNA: TGTGCCAGCAGCCCCGGGACAGGCTCGCACGAGCAGTACTTC. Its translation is CASSPGTGSHEQYF.

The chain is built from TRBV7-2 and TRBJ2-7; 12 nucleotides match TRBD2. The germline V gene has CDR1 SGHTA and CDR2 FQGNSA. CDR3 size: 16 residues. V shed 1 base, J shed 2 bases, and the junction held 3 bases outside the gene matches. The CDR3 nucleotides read TGTGCCAGCAGCTTAGTGGCTAGCGGGAGGGCCTACGAGCAGTACTTC. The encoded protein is CASSLVASGRAYEQYF.

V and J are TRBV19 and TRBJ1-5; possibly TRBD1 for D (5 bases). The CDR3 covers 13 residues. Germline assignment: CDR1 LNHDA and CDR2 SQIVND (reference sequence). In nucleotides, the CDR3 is TGTGCTACGGGGGTAAATCAAAATCAGCCCCAGCATTTT. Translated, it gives CATGVNQNQPQHF.

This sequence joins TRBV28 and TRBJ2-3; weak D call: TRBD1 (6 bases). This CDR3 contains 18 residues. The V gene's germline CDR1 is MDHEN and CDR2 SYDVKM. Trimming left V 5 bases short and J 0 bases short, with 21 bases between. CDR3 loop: CASSRRTVWGSSTDTQYF. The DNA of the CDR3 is TGTGCCAGCAGTCGCCGGACAGTTTGGGGCTCTAGCACAGATACGCAGTATTTT.

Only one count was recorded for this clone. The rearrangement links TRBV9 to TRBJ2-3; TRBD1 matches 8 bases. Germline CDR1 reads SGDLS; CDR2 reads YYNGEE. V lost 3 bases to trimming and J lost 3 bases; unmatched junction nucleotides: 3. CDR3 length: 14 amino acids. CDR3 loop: CASSGDRGTDTQYF. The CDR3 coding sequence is TGTGCCAGCAGCGGCGACAGGGGTACAGATACGCAGTATTTT.

CDR3 in DNA: TGTGCCAGTAGTATAGTTACTAGCGGGACCTACGAGCAGTACTTC. Protein sequence: CASSIVTSGTYEQYF. This sequence joins TRBV19 and TRBJ2-7, with TRBD2 matching over 10 bases. V dropped 1 base and J dropped 2; count of bases not matched to a gene: 2. CDR1 is LNHDA and CDR2 is SQIVND in the germline V gene (reference sequence). This CDR3 has 15 residues.

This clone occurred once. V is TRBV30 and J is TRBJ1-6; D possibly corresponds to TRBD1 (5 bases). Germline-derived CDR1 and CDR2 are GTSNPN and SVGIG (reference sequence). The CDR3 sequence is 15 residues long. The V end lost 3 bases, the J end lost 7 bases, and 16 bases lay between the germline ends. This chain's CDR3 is CAWRGSPGPNSPLHF. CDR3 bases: TGTGCCTGGAGGGGATCGCCAGGGCCGAATTCACCCCTCCACTTT.

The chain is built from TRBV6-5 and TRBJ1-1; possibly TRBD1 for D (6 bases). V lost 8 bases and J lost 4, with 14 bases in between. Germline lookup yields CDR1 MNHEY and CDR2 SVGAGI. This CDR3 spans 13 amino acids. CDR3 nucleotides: TGTGCCAGCCTAAGGGGGGGTGGCACTGAAGCTTTCTTT. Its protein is CASLRGGGTEAFF.

Here the CDR3 DNA reads TGTGCCAGTAGTATCGGTAGCCAAGAGACCCAGTACTTC. Translating gives CASSIGSQETQYF. The rearrangement joins TRBV19 to TRBJ2-5, with D uncertain. The CDR3 contains 13 residues. Germline V lookup: CDR1 LNHDA, CDR2 SQIVND (reference sequence). With 3 bases removed from V and 1 base from J, the gap between germline ends came to 6 bases.

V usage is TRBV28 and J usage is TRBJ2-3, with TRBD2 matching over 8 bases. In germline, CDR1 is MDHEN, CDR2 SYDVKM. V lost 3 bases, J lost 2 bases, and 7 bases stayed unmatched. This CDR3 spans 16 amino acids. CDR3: CASSFLSGRTTDTQYF. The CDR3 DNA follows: TGTGCCAGCAGTTTTCTAAGCGGGAGAACCACAGATACGCAGTATTTT.

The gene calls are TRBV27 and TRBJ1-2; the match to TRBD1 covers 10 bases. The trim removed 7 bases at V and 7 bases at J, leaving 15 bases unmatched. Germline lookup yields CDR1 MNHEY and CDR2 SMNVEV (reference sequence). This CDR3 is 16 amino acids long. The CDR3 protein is CASTNQRGQGLSGYTF. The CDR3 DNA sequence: TGTGCCAGCACTAACCAGCGGGGACAGGGGCTTAGTGGCTACACCTTC.

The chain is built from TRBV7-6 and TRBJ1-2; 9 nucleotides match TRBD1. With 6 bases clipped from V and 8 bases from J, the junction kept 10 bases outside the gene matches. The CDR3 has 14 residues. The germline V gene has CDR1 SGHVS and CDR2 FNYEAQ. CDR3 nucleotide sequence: TGTGCCAGCAGTCCCGGGACAGGGTATGGGGGCTACACCTTC. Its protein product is CASSPGTGYGGYTF.

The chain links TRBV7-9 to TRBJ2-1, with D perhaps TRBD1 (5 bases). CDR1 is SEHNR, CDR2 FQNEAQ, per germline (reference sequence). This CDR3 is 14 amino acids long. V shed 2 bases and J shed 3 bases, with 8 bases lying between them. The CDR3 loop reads CASSLMQGYNEQFF. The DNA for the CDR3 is TGTGCCAGCAGCTTAATGCAGGGCTACAATGAGCAGTTCTTC.

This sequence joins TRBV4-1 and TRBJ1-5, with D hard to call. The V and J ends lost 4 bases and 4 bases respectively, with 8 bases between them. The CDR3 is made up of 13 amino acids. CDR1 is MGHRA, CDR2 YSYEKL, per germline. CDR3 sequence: CASSRGENQPQHF. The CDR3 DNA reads TGCGCCAGCAGCCGCGGGGAAAATCAGCCCCAGCATTTT.

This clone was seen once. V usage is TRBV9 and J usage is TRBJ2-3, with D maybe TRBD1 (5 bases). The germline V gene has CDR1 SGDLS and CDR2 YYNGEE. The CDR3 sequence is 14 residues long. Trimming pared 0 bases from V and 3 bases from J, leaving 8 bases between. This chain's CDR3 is CASSVDRRTDTQYF. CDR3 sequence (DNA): TGTGCCAGCAGCGTAGACAGGAGAACAGATACGCAGTATTTT.

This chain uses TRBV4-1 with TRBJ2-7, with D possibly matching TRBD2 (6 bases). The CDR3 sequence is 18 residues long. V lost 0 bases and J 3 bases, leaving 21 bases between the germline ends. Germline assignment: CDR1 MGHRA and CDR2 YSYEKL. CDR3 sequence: CASSQERGELARGYEQYF. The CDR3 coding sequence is TGCGCCAGCAGCCAAGAGCGCGGGGAATTGGCAAGGGGCTACGAGCAGTACTTC.

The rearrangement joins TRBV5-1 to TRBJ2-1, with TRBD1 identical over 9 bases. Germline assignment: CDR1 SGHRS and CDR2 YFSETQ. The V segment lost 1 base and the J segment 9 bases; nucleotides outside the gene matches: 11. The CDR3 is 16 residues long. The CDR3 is CASSLQSGTGLGEQFF. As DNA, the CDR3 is TGCGCCAGCAGCTTGCAATCGGGGACAGGGTTGGGTGAGCAGTTCTTC.

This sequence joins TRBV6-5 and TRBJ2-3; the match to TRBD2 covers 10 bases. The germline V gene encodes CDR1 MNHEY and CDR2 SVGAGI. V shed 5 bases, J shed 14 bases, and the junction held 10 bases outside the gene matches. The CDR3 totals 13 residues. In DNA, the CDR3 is TGTGCCAGCAGTCAAATTAGCGGGGGGTCTCTGTATTTT. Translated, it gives CASSQISGGSLYF.

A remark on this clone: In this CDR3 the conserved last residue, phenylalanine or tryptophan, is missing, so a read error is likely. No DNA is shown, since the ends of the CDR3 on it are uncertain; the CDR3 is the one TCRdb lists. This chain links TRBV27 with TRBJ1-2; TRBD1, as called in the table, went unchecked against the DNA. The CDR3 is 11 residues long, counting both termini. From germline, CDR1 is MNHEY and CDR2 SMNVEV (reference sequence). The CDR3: CASRDSPESFH.

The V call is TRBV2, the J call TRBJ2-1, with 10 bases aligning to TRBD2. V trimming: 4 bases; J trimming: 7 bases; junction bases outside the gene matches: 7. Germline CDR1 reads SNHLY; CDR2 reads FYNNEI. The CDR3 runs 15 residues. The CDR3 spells CASSGVLAGANEQFF. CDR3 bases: TGTGCCAGCAGTGGTGTGCTAGCGGGAGCGAATGAGCAGTTCTTC.

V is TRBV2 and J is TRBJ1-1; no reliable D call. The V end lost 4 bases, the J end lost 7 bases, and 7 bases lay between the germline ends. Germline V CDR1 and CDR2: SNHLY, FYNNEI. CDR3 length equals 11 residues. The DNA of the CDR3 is TGTGCCAGCAGTGGAGTTAGTGAAGCTTTCTTT. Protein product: CASSGVSEAFF.

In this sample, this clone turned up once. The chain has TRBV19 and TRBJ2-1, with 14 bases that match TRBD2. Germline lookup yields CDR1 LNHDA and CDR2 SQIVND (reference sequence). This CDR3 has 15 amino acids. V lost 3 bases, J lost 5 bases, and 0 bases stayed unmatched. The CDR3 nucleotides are TGTGCCAGTAGTATGACTAGCGGGAGGGACAATGAGCAGTTCTTC. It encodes CASSMTSGRDNEQFF.